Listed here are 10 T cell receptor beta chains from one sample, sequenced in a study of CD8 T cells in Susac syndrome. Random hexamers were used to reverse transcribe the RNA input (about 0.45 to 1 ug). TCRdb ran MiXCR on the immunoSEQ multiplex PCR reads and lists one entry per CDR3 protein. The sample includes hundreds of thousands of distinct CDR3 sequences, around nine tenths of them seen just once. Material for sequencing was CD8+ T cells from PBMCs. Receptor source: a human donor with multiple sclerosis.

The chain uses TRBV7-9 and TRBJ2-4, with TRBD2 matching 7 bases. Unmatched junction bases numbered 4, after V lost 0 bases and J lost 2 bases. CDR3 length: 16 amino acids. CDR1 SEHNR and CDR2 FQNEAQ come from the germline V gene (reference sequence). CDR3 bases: TGTGCCAGCAGCTTAGCTCTAGCGGAGACCAAAAACATTCAGTACTTC. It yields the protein CASSLALAETKNIQYF.

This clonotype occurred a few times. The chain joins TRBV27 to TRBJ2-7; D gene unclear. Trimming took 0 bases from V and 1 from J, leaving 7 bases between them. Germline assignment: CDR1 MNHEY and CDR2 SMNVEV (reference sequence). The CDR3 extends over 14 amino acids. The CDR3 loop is CASSLSDGSYEQYF. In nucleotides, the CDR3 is TGTGCCAGCAGTTTATCCGACGGTTCCTACGAGCAGTACTTC.

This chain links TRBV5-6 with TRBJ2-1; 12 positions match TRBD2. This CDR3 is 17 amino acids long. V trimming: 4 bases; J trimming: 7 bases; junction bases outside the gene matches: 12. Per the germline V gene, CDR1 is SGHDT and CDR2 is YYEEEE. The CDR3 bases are TGTGCCAGCAGCCCCTGGACTAGCGGGACGGAGAGGAATGAGCAGTTCTTC. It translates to CASSPWTSGTERNEQFF.

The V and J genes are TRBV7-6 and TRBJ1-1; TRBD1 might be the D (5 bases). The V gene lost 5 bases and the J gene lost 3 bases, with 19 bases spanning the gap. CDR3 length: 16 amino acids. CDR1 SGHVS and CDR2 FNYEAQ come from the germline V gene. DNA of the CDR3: TGTGCCAGCAGCGGCGCGGCAGGGCCTGGGGACACTGAAGCTTTCTTT. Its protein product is CASSGAAGPGDTEAFF. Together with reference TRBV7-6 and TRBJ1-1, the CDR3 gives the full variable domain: GAGVSQSPRYKVTKRGQDVALRCDPISGHVSLYWYRQALGQGPEFLTYFNYEAQQDKSGLPNDRFSAERPEGSISTLTIQRTEQRDSAMYRCASSGAAGPGDTEAFFGQGTRLTVV.

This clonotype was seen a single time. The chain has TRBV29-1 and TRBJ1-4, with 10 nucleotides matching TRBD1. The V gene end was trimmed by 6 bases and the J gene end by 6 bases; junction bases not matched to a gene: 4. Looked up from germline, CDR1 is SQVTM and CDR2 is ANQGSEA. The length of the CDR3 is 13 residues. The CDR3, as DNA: TGCAGCGTGACCGGGACAGGGGATGAAAAACTGTTTTTT. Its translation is CSVTGTGDEKLFF.

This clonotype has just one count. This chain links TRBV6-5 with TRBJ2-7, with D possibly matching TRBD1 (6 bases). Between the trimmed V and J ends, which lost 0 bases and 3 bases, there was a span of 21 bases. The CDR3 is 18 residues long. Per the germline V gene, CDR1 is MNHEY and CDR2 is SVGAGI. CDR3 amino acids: CASSYSGLRTEGIYEQYF. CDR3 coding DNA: TGTGCCAGCAGTTACTCGGGTCTTCGGACAGAGGGAATCTACGAGCAGTACTTC.

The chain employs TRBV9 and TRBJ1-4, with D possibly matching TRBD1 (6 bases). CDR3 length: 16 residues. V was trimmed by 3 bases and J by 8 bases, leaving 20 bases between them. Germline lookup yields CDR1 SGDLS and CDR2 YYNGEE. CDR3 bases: TGTGCCAGCAGCGGCCCGGGTGCAGGGGCAGACGAAAAACTGTTTTTT. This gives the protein CASSGPGAGADEKLFF.

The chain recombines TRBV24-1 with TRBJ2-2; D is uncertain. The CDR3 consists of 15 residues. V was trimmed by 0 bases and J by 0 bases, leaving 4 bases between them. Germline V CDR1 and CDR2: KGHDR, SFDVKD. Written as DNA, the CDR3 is TGTGCCACCAGTGATTTGTGGGCGAACACCGGGGAGCTGTTTTTT. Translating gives CATSDLWANTGELFF.

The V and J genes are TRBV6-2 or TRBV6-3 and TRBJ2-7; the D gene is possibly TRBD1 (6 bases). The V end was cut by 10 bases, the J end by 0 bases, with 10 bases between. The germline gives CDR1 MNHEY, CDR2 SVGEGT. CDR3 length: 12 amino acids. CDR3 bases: TGTGCCACAGGGGACGGCTCCTACGAGCAGTACTTC. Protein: CATGDGSYEQYF.

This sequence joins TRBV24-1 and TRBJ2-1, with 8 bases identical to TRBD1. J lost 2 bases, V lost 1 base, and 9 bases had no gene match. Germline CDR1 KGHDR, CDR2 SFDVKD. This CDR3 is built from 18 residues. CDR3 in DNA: TGTGCCACCAGTGATTTCGGACAGGGATCCCAGGCCTACAATGAGCAGTTCTTC. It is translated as CATSDFGQGSQAYNEQFF.